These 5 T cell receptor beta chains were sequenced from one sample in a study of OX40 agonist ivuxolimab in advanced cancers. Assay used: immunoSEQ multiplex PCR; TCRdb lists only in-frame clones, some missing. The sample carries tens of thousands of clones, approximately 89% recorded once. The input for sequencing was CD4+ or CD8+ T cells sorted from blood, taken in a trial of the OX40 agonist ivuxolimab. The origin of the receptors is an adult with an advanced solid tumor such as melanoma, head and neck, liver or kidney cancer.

The CDR3 bases are TGTGCCAGCAGTGAAATCCGAGGACAGGGACGGATAGAGACCCAGTACTTC. Its protein product is CASSEIRGQGRIETQYF. The chain employs TRBV6-1 and TRBJ2-5; 8 bases are a match to TRBD1. Germline CDR1 and CDR2: MNHNS and SASEGT. The CDR3 covers 17 residues. Trimming took 2 bases from V and 4 from J; bases not matched to a gene: 12.

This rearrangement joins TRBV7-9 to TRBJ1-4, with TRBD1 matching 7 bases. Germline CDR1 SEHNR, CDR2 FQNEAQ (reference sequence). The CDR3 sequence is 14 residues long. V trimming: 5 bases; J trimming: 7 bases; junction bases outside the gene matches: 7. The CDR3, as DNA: TGTGCCAGCAGCCGACAGGGTGTCGGTGAAAAACTGTTTTTT. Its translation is CASSRQGVGEKLFF.

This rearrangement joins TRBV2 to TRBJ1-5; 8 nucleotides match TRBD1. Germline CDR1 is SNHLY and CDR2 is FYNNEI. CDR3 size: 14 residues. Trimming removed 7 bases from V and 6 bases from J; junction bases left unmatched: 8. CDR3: CASNLRGQVQPQHF. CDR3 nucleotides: TGTGCCAGCAATCTCAGGGGGCAGGTTCAGCCCCAGCATTTT.

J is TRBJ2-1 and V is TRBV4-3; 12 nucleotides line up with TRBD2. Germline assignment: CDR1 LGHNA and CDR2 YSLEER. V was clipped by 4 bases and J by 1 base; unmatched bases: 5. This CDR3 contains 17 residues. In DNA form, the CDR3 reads TGCGCCAGCAGCCCTGCCGGACTAGCGGGATCCTACAATGAGCAGTTCTTC. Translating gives CASSPAGLAGSYNEQFF.

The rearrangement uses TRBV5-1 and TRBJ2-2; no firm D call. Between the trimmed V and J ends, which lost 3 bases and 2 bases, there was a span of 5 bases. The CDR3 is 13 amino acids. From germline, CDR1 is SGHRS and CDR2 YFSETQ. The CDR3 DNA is TGCGCCAGCAGCTCCGGCAACACCGGGGAGCTGTTTTTT. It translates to CASSSGNTGELFF.